The TCR beta chain described here comes from a study of cytomegalovirus exposure and HLA in healthy donors. Findings and limits, study-wide: Confirmation in vitro established that a few CMV-associated chains were specific for CMV antigens. With high specificity and sensitivity, the classifier reportedly diagnosed cytomegalovirus status. The authors enumerated 150 to 200 TCR beta chains as linked to cytomegalovirus.

Method: immunoSEQ multiplex PCR; TCRdb's copy keeps in-frame clones and lacks some. The sample carries 50,000 to 80,000 clones, around 89% recorded once. Trimming left V 6 bases short and J 7 bases short, with 10 bases between. Germline CDR1 reads SEHNR; CDR2 reads FQNEAQ (reference sequence). This CDR3 has 13 residues. This clone occurred a few times. Its antigen remains unknown. Sample: PBMCs. J is TRBJ1-6 and V is TRBV7-9, with D possibly matching TRBD1 (5 bases). The source is a young woman in good health and CMV-seronegative. The CDR3 protein is CASSPGFNSPLHF. The CDR3 DNA follows: TGTGCCAGCAGTCCAGGGTTCAATTCACCCCTCCACTTT.